This T cell receptor beta chain comes out of a study of T cells after yellow fever vaccination. Study information: The authors prepared low-cell-number fractions using SMART-Seq v4 Ultra Low Input. Study conclusions and caveats: Highly abundant clonotypes carried over from the bulk population could end up in FACS-sorted repertoires as contaminants. Primary-vaccination clones mostly resurfaced post-booster (around 95% CD4, roughly 90% CD8).

Generation of TCR cDNA used 5'RACE template switching (which added a universal primer site and UMIs). TCRdb recomputed calls from the 5' RACE reads with MiXCR, one row per CDR3 protein. Of some 350,000 distinct CDR3 sequences listed, 3.5% to 4.5% were seen once; the top ten hold about 24%. This clonotype was recorded at least ten times. What it recognizes is unknown. Material: PBMCs, obtained 5 days after the yellow fever booster vaccination. The TCR comes from a man younger than 30 who received the YFV17D yellow fever vaccine.

This chain's CDR3 is CASSSLTGEVTGANVLTF. CDR3 bases: TGTGCCAGCAGCTCCCTGACAGGGGAGGTGACTGGGGCCAACGTCCTGACTTTC. This chain joins TRBV4-2 and TRBJ2-6, with 8 bases lining up with TRBD1. The CDR3 loop spans 18 amino acids. Germline lookup yields CDR1 LGHNA and CDR2 YNFKEQ. J gave up 2 bases and V 5 bases, and 11 bases lay outside the gene matches.